Shown below are 20 T cell receptor beta chains from a single sample sequenced in a study of blood T cell repertoires in COVID-19 (dated by TCRdb to the early 2020s). Library creation used the immunoSEQ multiplex PCR assay. TCRdb re-hosts the immuneACCESS table, in-frame sequences only. Its copies lack some clones; in the studies checked, an unresolved V gene accounts for under half of them, and the cause for the rest is not known. This sample gives 230,000 or so clones in total; 70% to 85% of them show up just once. The top ten constitute about 2% of the sample. Sequencing was performed on peripheral blood. The receptors stem from a man between 35 and 55 years old who had recovered from COVID-19.

In this sample, this clone turned up once. V gene TRBV11-3 combines with J gene TRBJ2-5; TRBD2 matches at 8 bases. The junction had 4 bases not matched to a gene; V was cut back by 3 bases and J by 1 base. Germline-derived CDR1 and CDR2 are SGHNT and YENEEA. CDR3 length equals 15 residues. The CDR3 DNA sequence: TGTGCCAGCAGCTTCCTGCGGGGGGCCCAAGAGACCCAGTACTTC. Translated: CASSFLRGAQETQYF.

A single count supports this clone. This chain joins TRBV5-6 and TRBJ2-7; the match to TRBD2 covers 8 bases. The CDR3 extends over 15 amino acids. Germline-derived CDR1 and CDR2 are SGHDT and YYEEEE. The V and J ends lost 2 bases and 4 bases, in that order; junction bases with no gene match: 8. The CDR3 protein is CASSFAGRERYEQYF. The CDR3 bases are TGTGCCAGCAGCTTTGCCGGGAGGGAGAGATACGAGCAGTACTTC.

Comment on this clone: Other DNA sequences in the same sample also yield this CDR3. V is TRBV6-6 and J is TRBJ2-7; D ambiguous. CDR1 MNHNY and CDR2 SVGAGI come from the germline V gene (reference sequence). The length of the CDR3 is 12 residues. Trimming pared 5 bases from V and 1 base from J, leaving 6 bases between. The CDR3 bases are TGTGCCAGCAGTCGGCAGTCCTACGAGCAGTACTTC. The encoded protein is CASSRQSYEQYF.

The V gene is TRBV7-2, the J gene TRBJ2-3; D call uncertain. Looked up from germline, CDR1 is SGHTA and CDR2 is FQGNSA. The germline V and J ends were trimmed by 3 bases and 4 bases, with 11 bases remaining between them. The CDR3 has 14 residues. The CDR3 is CASSFSQSADTQYF. In DNA form, the CDR3 reads TGTGCCAGCAGCTTTTCACAGTCGGCAGATACGCAGTATTTT.

V gene TRBV13 combines with J gene TRBJ1-4; D not certain. CDR1 and CDR2 from the germline V gene are PRHDT and FYEKMQ (reference sequence). Trimming took off 4 bases at V and 4 bases at J, with 7 bases between the two ends. CDR3 length equals 13 residues. In DNA form, the CDR3 reads TGTGCCAGCAGCTGGGCCCGTAATGAAAAACTGTTTTTT. Translation: CASSWARNEKLFF.

The CDR3 DNA follows: TGTGCCAGCAGCCTAAAGACAGGTAACACAGATACGCAGTATTTT. Amino acid sequence: CASSLKTGNTDTQYF. The rearrangement uses TRBV5-6 and TRBJ2-3; tentative D call: TRBD1 (6 bases). CDR3 length: 15 amino acids. Germline CDR1 and CDR2: SGHDT and YYEEEE. Trimming left V 4 bases short and J 2 bases short, with 14 bases between.

The chain recombines TRBV5-8 with TRBJ1-1; D is perhaps TRBD1 (6 bases). The CDR3 spans 16 residues. Trimming cost V 4 bases and J 0 bases, with 16 bases left between them. CDR1 is SGHTS, CDR2 YDEGEE, per germline. In DNA, the CDR3 is TGTGCCAGCAGCCGGAGATTCGGACAGATGAACACTGAAGCTTTCTTT. Its translation is CASSRRFGQMNTEAFF.

The rearrangement uses TRBV30 and TRBJ1-1; a possible D gene is TRBD1 (6 bases). From germline, CDR1 is GTSNPN and CDR2 SVGIG (reference sequence). V was trimmed by 5 bases and J by 1 base, leaving 14 bases between them. The CDR3 has 14 amino acids. CDR3 loop: CAWFSSGQNTEAFF. CDR3 DNA sequence: TGTGCCTGGTTCTCCTCGGGACAGAACACTGAAGCTTTCTTT.

This chain connects TRBV6-5 to TRBJ1-1; 7 bases are a match to TRBD1. The germline gives CDR1 MNHEY, CDR2 SVGAGI. The V segment lost 5 bases and the J segment 5 bases; nucleotides outside the gene matches: 5. This CDR3 is built from 13 residues. This CDR3 is CASSRGGLTEAFF. CDR3 coding DNA: TGTGCCAGCAGTAGAGGGGGCTTGACTGAAGCTTTCTTT.

This chain joins TRBV30 and TRBJ1-2, with D possibly matching TRBD1 (6 bases). Per the germline V gene, CDR1 is GTSNPN and CDR2 is SVGIG (reference sequence). Trimming took 2 bases from V and 8 from J, leaving 15 bases between them. CDR3 length: 13 amino acids. CDR3 in amino acids: CAWSREGDGGYTF. The CDR3 bases are TGTGCCTGGAGTCGAGAGGGGGATGGCGGCTACACCTTC.

V usage is TRBV2 and J usage is TRBJ1-1; 7 nucleotides line up with TRBD1. Germline CDR1 and CDR2: SNHLY and FYNNEI. V shed 2 bases, J shed 5 bases, and the junction held 8 bases outside the gene matches. The CDR3 has 15 residues. Written as DNA, the CDR3 is TGTGCCAGCAGTGAACGCGAGGGGGCGTGGACTGAAGCTTTCTTT. Encoded protein: CASSEREGAWTEAFF.

V and J are TRBV30 and TRBJ1-6; 9 nucleotides line up with TRBD1. CDR3 length equals 15 residues. Germline lookup yields CDR1 GTSNPN and CDR2 SVGIG (reference sequence). After removal of 4 bases from V and 11 bases from J, the junction contained 12 bases not matched to a gene. As DNA, the CDR3 is TGTGCCTGGACCCTCAACGGACAGGGGTATGCACCCCTCCACTTT. Translation: CAWTLNGQGYAPLHF.

The sample holds a few counts of this clone. The chain uses TRBV4-3 and TRBJ2-7; 9 bases are a match to TRBD2. Trimming at V came to 1 base and at J to 5 bases, leaving 9 bases not matched to a gene. Per germline, CDR1 LGHNA and CDR2 YSLEER. CDR3 length equals 16 residues. The CDR3 is CASSQVIAGEGNEQYF. CDR3 DNA: TGCGCCAGCAGCCAAGTCATAGCGGGAGAGGGAAACGAGCAGTACTTC.

In its sample, this clone was seen once. The chain has TRBV2 and TRBJ2-5, with a weak D call TRBD2 (5 bases). CDR1 and CDR2 (germline): SNHLY, FYNNEI. CDR3 length: 11 amino acids. V gave up 11 bases and J gave up 3 bases, with 10 bases separating them. The CDR3 loop reads CACGREETQYF. Written as DNA, the CDR3 is TGTGCCTGCGGGCGGGAAGAGACCCAGTACTTC.

V and J are TRBV5-5 and TRBJ2-1; 8 positions agree with TRBD2. The V gene end was trimmed by 2 bases and the J gene end by 7 bases; junction bases not matched to a gene: 5. Germline lookup yields CDR1 SGHKS and CDR2 YYEKEE (reference sequence). This CDR3 comprises 14 residues. The CDR3 here is CASSFGGRLNEQFF. CDR3 nucleotides: TGTGCCAGCAGCTTTGGCGGGAGGTTGAATGAGCAGTTCTTC.

In DNA form, the CDR3 reads TGTGCCAGCATGAAGCGGGGCCACACAGATACGCAGTATTTT. Translation gives CASMKRGHTDTQYF. V gene TRBV7-2 combines with J gene TRBJ2-3; 7 nucleotides line up with TRBD2. Trimming at V came to 7 bases and at J to 2 bases, leaving 6 bases not matched to a gene. Per germline, CDR1 SGHTA and CDR2 FQGNSA. The CDR3 extends over 14 amino acids.

This rearrangement joins TRBV13 to TRBJ2-7; a possible D gene is TRBD2 (5 bases). Germline CDR1 reads PRHDT; CDR2 reads FYEKMQ (reference sequence). With 3 bases removed from V and 1 base from J, the gap between germline ends came to 7 bases. The CDR3 sequence is 13 residues long. The CDR3 DNA is TGTGCCAGCAGCTTCCCGGGATCCTACGAGCAGTACTTC. Amino acid sequence: CASSFPGSYEQYF.

The J gene is TRBJ1-1, the V gene TRBV5-1, with TRBD1 matching over 7 bases. Germline CDR1 SGHRS, CDR2 YFSETQ. The CDR3 spans 14 residues. V gave up 4 bases and J gave up 3 bases; unmatched junction bases: 6. The DNA for the CDR3 is TGCGCCAGCAGCGCAGGGGGGCCCCACACTGAAGCTTTCTTT. This gives the protein CASSAGGPHTEAFF.

V usage is TRBV3-1 (or the pseudogene TRBV3-2) and J usage is TRBJ2-7; 9 nucleotides match TRBD1. Germline CDR1 and CDR2: LGHDT and YNNKEL (reference sequence). V was clipped by 5 bases and J by 6 bases; unmatched bases: 8. The CDR3 covers 14 residues. The CDR3 bases are TGTGCCAGCAGCTCGACAGGGGGTGGTCGCGAGCAGTACTTC. Translated: CASSSTGGGREQYF.

The chain recombines TRBV14 with TRBJ2-1; D not certain. The CDR3 spans 14 residues. Trimming pared 3 bases from V and 9 bases from J, leaving 15 bases between. Germline V gene sequence: CDR1 SGHDN, CDR2 FVKESK. The CDR3 reads CASSHSGYGGEQFF. CDR3 DNA sequence: TGTGCCAGCAGCCATTCCGGGTATGGCGGTGAGCAGTTCTTC. The full variable domain, its missing parts supplied by reference TRBV14 and TRBJ2-1, is EAGVTQFPSHSVIEKGQTVTLRCDPISGHDNLYWYRRVMGKEIKFLLHFVKESKQDESGMPNNRFLAERTGGTYSTLKVQPAELEDSGVYFCASSHSGYGGEQFFGPGTRLTVL.